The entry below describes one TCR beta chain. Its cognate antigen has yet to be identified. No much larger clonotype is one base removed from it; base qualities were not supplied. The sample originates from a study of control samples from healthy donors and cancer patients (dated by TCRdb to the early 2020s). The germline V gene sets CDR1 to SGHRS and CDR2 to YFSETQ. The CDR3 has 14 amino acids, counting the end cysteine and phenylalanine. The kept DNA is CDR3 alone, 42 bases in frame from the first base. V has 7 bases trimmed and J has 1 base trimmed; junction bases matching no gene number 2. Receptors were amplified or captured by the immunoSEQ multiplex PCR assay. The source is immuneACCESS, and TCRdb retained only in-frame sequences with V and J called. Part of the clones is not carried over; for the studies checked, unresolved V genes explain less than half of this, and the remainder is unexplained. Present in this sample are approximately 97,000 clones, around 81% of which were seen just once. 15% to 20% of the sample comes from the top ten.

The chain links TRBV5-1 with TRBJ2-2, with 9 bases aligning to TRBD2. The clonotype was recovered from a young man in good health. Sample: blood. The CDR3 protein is CASLAGVNTGELFF. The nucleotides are TGCGCCAGCTTAGCGGGGGTGAACACCGGGGAGCTGTTTTTT.